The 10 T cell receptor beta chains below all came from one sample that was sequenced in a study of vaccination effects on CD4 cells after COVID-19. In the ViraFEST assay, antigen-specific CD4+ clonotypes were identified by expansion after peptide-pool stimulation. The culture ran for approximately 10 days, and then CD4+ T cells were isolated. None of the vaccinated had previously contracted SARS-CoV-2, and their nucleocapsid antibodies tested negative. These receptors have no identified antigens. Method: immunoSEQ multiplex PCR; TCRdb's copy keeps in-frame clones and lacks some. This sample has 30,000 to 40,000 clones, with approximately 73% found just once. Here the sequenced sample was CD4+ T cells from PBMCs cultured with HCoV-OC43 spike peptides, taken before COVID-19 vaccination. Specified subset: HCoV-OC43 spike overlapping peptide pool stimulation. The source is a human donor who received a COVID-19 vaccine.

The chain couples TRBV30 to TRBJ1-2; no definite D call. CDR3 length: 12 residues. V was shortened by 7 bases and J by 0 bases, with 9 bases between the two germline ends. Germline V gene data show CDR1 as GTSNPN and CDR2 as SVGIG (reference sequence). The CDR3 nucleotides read TGTGCCTCTCGACTGGCTAACTATGGCTACACCTTC. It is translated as CASRLANYGYTF.

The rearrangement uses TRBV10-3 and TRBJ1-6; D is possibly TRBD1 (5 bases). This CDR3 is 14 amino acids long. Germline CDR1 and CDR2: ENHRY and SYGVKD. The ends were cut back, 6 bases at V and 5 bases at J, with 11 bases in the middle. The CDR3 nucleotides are TGTGCCATCAGCGAAGGAGGGGATAATTCACCCCTCCACTTT. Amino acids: CAISEGGDNSPLHF.

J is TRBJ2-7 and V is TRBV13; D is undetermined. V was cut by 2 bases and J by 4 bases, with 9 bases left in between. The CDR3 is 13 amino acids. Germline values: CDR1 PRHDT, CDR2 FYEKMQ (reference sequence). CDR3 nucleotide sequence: TGTGCCAGCAGCTTACCCAGCCGGTACGAGCAGTACTTC. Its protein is CASSLPSRYEQYF.

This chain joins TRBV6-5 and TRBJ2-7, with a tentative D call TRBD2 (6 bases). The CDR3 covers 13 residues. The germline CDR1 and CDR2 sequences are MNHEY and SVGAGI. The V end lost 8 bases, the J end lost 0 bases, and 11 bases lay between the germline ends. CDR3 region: CASSKEGSYEQYF. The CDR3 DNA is TGTGCCAGCTCCAAGGAGGGCTCCTACGAGCAGTACTTC.

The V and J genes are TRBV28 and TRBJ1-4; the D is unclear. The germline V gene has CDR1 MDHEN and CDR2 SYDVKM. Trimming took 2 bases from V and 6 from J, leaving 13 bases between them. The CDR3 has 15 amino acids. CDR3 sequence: CASSLTRQFHEKLFF. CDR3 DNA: TGTGCCAGCAGTTTAACCCGCCAATTCCATGAAAAACTGTTTTTT.

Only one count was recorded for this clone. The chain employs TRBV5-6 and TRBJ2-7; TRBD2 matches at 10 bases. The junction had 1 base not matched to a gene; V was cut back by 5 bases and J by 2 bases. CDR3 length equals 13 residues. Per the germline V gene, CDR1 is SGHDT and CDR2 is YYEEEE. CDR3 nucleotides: TGTGCCAGCAGACTAGCGGGAACCTACGAGCAGTACTTC. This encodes CASRLAGTYEQYF.

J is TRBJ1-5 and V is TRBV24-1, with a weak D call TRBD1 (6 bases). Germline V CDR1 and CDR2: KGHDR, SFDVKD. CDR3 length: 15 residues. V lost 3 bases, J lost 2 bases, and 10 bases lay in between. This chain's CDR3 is CATSDPGAGNQPQHF. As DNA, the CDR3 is TGTGCCACCAGTGATCCGGGGGCGGGCAATCAGCCCCAGCATTTT.

The CDR3 region has the DNA TGTGCCAGTAGTATAATGGGGACCCCGGGGGACTATGGCTACACCTTC. Its translation: CASSIMGTPGDYGYTF. This chain connects TRBV19 to TRBJ1-2, with a possible D match to TRBD1 (5 bases). The CDR3 length is 16 residues. V was cut by 2 bases and J by 3 bases, with 16 bases left in between. From germline, CDR1 is LNHDA and CDR2 SQIVND (reference sequence).

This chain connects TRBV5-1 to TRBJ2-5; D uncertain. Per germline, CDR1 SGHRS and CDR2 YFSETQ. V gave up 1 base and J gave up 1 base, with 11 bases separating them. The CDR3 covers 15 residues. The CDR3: CASSLLPGPQETQYF. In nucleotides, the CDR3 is TGCGCCAGCAGCTTGTTACCGGGCCCCCAAGAGACCCAGTACTTC.

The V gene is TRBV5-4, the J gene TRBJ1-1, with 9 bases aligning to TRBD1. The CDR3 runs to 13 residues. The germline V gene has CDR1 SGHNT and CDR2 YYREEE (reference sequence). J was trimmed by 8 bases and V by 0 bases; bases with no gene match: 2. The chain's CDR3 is CASSLGGTGEAFF. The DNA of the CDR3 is TGTGCCAGCAGCTTGGGGGGGACAGGGGAAGCTTTCTTT.